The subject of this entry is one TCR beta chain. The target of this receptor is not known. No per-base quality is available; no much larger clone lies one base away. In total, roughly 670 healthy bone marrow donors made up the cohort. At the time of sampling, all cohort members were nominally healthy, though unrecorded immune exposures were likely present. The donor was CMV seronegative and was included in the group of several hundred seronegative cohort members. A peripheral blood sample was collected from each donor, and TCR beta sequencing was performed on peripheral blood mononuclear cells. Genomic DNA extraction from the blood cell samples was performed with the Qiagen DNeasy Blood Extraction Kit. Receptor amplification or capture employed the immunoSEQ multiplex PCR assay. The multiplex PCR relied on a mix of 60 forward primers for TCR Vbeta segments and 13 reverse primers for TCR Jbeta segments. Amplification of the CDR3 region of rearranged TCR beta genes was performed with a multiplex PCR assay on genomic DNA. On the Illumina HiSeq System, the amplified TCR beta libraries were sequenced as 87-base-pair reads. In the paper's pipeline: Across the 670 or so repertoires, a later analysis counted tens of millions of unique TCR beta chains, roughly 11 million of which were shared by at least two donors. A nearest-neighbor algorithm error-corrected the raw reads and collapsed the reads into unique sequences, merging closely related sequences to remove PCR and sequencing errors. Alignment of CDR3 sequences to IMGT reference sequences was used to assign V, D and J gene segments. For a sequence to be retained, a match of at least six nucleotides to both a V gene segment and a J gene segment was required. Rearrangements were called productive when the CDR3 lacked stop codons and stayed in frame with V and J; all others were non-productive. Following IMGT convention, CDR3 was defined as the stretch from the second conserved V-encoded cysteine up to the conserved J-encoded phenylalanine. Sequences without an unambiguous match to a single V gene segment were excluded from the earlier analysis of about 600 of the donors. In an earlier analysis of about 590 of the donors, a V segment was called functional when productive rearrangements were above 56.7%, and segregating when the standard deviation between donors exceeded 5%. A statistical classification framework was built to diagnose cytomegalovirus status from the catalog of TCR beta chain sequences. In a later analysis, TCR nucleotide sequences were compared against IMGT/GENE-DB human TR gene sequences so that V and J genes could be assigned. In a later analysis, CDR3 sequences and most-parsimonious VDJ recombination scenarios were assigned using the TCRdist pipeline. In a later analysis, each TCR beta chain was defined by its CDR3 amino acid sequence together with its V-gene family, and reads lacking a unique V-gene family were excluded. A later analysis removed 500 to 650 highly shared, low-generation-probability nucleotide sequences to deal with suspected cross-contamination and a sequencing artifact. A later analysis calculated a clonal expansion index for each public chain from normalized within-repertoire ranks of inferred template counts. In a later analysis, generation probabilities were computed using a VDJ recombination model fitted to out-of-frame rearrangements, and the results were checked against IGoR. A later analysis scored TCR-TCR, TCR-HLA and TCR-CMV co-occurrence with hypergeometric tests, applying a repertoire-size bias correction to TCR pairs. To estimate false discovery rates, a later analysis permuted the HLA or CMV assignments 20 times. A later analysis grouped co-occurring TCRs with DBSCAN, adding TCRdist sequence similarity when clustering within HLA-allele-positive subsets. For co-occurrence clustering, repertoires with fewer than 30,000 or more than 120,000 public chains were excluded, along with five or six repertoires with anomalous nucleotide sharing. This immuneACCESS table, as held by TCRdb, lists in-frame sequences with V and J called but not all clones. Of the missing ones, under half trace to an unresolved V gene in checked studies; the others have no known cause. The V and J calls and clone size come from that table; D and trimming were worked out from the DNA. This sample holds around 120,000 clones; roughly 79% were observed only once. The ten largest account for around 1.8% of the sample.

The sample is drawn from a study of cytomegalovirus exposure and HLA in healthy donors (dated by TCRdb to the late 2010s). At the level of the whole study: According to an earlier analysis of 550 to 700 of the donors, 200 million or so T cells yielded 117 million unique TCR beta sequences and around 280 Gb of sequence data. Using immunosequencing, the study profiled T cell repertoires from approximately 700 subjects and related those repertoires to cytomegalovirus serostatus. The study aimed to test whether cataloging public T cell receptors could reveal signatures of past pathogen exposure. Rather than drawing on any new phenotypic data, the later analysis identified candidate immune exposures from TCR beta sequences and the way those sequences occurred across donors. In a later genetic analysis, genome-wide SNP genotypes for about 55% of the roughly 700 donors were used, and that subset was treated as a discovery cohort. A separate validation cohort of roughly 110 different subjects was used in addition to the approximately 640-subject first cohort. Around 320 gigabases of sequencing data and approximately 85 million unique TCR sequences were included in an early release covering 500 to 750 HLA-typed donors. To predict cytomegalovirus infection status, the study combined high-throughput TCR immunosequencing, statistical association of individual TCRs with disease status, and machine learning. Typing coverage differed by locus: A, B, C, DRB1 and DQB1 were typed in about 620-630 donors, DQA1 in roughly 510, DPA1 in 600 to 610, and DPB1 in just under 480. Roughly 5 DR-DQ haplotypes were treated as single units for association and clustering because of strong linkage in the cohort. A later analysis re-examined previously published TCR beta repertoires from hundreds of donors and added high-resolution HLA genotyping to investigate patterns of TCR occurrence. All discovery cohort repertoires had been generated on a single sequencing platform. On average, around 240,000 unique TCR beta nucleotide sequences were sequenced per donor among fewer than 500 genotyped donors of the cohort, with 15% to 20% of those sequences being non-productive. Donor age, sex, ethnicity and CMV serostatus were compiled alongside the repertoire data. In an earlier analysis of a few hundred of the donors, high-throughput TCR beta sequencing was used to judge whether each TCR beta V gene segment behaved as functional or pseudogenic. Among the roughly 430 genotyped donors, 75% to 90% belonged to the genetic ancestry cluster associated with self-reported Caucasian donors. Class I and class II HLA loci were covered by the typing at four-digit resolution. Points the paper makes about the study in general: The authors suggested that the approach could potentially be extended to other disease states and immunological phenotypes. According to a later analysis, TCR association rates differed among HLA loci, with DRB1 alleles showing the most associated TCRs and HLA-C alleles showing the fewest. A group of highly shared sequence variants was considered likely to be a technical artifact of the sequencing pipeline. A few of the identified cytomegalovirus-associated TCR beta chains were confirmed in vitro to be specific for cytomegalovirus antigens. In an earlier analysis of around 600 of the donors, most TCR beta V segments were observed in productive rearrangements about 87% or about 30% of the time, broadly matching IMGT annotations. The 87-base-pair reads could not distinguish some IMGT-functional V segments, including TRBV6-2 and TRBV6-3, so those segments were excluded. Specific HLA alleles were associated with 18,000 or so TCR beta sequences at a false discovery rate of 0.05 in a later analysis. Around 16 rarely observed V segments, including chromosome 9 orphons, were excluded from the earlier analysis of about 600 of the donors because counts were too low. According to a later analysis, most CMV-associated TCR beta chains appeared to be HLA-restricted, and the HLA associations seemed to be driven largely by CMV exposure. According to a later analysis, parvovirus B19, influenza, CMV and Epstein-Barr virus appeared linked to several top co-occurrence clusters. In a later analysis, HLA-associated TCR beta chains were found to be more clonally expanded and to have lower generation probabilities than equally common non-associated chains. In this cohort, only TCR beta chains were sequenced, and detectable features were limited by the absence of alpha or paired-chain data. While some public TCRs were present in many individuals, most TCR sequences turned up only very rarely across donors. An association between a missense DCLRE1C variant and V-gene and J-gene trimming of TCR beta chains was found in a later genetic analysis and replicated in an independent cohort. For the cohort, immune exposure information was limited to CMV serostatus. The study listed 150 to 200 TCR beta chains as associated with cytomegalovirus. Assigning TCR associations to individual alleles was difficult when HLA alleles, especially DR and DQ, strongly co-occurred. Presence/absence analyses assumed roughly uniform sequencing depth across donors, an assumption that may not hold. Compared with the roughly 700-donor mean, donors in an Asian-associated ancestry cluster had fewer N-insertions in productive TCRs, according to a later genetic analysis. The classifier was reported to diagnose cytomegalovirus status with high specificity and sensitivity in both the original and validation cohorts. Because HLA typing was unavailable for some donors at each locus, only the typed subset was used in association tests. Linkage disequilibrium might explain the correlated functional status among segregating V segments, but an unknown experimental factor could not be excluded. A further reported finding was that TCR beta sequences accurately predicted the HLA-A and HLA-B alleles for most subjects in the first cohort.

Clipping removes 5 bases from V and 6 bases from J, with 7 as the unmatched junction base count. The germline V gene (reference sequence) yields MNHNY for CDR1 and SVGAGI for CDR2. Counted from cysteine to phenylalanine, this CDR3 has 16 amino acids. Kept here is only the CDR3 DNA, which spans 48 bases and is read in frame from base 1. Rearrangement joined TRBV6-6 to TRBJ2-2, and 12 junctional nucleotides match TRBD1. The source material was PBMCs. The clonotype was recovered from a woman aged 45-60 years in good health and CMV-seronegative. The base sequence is TGTGCCAGCAGTGGCCGGGACAGGGGGCAATCCGGGGAGCTGTTTTTT. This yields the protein CASSGRDRGQSGELFF.